One and the same sample provided the 30 T cell receptor beta chains below, sequenced in a study of cytomegalovirus exposure and HLA in healthy donors. PCR amplification relied on 60 Vbeta primers (plus 13 Jbeta primers). Using immunoSEQ multiplex PCR, the repertoire was profiled, and TCRdb retains in-frame clones only, with some absent. The data contain under 200,000 clones, 80% to 85% of them singletons. The sequenced material came from PBMCs. All receptors derive from a man between 18 and 35 years old in good health and CMV-seronegative.

This rearrangement joins TRBV4-1 to TRBJ1-1, with D possibly TRBD1 on 5 matching bases. V was shortened by 1 base and J by 1 base, with 13 bases between the two germline ends. The CDR3 is made up of 16 amino acids. Looked up from germline, CDR1 is MGHRA and CDR2 is YSYEKL. In DNA, the CDR3 is TGCGCCAGCAGCCAAGTCAGGGCAGGCAAGAACACTGAAGCTTTCTTT. Translated, it gives CASSQVRAGKNTEAFF.

The chain carries TRBV7-9 and TRBJ2-7; maybe TRBD2 (5 bases). The CDR3 has 13 residues. Per the germline V gene, CDR1 is SEHNR and CDR2 is FQNEAQ (reference sequence). Trimming left V 6 bases short and J 3 bases short, with 12 bases between. In nucleotides, the CDR3 is TGTGCCAGCAGTAGAGGAGGAAACTACGAGCAGTACTTC. Translation: CASSRGGNYEQYF.

The rearrangement joins TRBV28 to TRBJ1-2; tentatively, D is TRBD1 (5 bases). Looked up from germline, CDR1 is MDHEN and CDR2 is SYDVKM. The CDR3 length is 15 residues. The V gene lost 2 bases and the J gene lost 8 bases, with 18 bases spanning the gap. The CDR3 sequence is CASSLRLGGLDGYTF. DNA for the CDR3: TGTGCCAGCAGTTTAAGGCTGGGGGGACTAGACGGCTACACCTTC.

The genes are TRBV13 and TRBJ1-5, with D tentatively TRBD1 (5 bases). This CDR3 spans 13 amino acids. Germline V gene lookup returns CDR1 PRHDT and CDR2 FYEKMQ (reference sequence). V lost 2 bases to trimming and J lost 6 bases, with 8 bases between them. The CDR3 DNA reads TGTGCCAGCAGCTTAAGCGGGGGTCAGCCCCAGCATTTT. Protein sequence: CASSLSGGQPQHF.

This clone was detected a few times. The chain is built from TRBV7-8 and TRBJ2-2; D gene ambiguous. This CDR3 has 12 amino acids. Germline loops: CDR1 SGHVS, CDR2 FQNEAQ. V lost 4 bases and J lost 3, with 3 bases in between. In nucleotides, the CDR3 is TGTGCCAGCAGCTCCGACACCGGGGAGCTGTTTTTT. This translates into CASSSDTGELFF. The full variable domain, in which reference TRBV7-8 and TRBJ2-2 provide the parts outside the CDR3, is GAGVSQSPRYKVAKRGQDVALRCDPISGHVSLFWYQQALGQGPEFLTYFQNEAQLDKSGLPSDRFFAERPEGSVSTLKIQRTQQEDSAVYLCASSSDTGELFFGEGSRLTVL.

V is TRBV10-2 and J is TRBJ2-1, with TRBD2 matching over 14 bases. Germline lookup yields CDR1 WSHSY and CDR2 SAAADI. With 3 bases clipped from V and 14 bases from J, the junction kept 3 bases outside the gene matches. The CDR3 totals 13 residues. The CDR3 bases are TGCGCCAGCAGTGACCTGGGACTAGCGGGGGAGTTCTTC. This codes for CASSDLGLAGEFF.

The chain combines TRBV29-1 with TRBJ2-1, with TRBD2 matching over 13 bases. CDR3 length: 13 amino acids. J gave up 9 bases and V 6 bases, and 5 bases lay outside the gene matches. Germline lookup yields CDR1 SQVTM and CDR2 ANQGSEA. CDR3 DNA: TGCAGCGTCGGACTAGCGGGGGCACTTGAGCAGTTCTTC. Its protein product is CSVGLAGALEQFF.

CDR3 sequence (DNA): TGTGCCAGCAGTTACTCGGGACAGGGCTACGAGCAGTACTTC. Translation: CASSYSGQGYEQYF. This chain connects TRBV6-6 to TRBJ2-5; 9 positions agree with TRBD1. The DNA matches TRBJ2-7 better at its end, which makes the J call doubtful. The germline V gene encodes CDR1 MNHNY and CDR2 SVGAGI (reference sequence). The CDR3 covers 14 residues.

This sequence joins TRBV9 and TRBJ2-4; TRBD1 might be the D (6 bases). V lost 4 bases and J lost 0, with 8 bases in between. Germline CDR1 SGDLS, CDR2 YYNGEE. The CDR3 length is 14 residues. The CDR3 loop is CASSLRGAKNIQYF. The CDR3 DNA reads as TGTGCCAGCAGCCTCAGGGGAGCCAAAAACATTCAGTACTTC.

J is TRBJ2-3 and V is TRBV2; TRBD1 aligns across 11 bases. CDR1 is SNHLY, CDR2 FYNNEI, per germline. The CDR3 covers 17 residues. The junction had 9 bases not matched to a gene; V was cut back by 3 bases and J by 4 bases. CDR3 sequence reads: CASSDPSEDRGPDTQYF. CDR3 nucleotides: TGTGCCAGCAGTGACCCTTCTGAGGACAGGGGGCCAGATACGCAGTATTTT.

The chain combines TRBV19 with TRBJ2-7, with a tentative D call TRBD2 (6 bases). V shed 7 bases and J shed 7 bases, with 17 bases lying between them. CDR1 LNHDA and CDR2 SQIVND come from the germline V gene (reference sequence). The CDR3 extends over 13 amino acids. The chain's CDR3 is CASTPEGRREQYF. The CDR3 nucleotides read TGTGCCAGTACCCCGGAGGGGAGGAGAGAGCAGTACTTC. The full variable domain, rest sourced from reference TRBV19 and TRBJ2-7, is DGGITQSPKYLFRKEGQNVTLSCEQNLNHDAMYWYRQDPGQGLRLIYYSQIVNDFQKGDIAEGYSVSREKKESFPLTVTSAQKNPTAFYLCASTPEGRREQYFGPGTRLTVT.

The rearrangement links TRBV2 to TRBJ2-1, with D hard to call. Germline V gene lookup returns CDR1 SNHLY and CDR2 FYNNEI. Trimming took off 10 bases at V and 7 bases at J, with 20 bases between the two ends. This CDR3 spans 14 amino acids. CDR3 sequence: CATLEATEENEQFF. In DNA, the CDR3 is TGTGCCACCCTAGAGGCTACCGAGGAGAATGAGCAGTTCTTC. The full variable domain, rest sourced from reference TRBV2 and TRBJ2-1, is EPEVTQTPSHQVTQMGQEVILRCVPISNHLYFYWYRQILGQKVEFLVSFYNNEISEKSEIFDDQFSVERPDGSNFTLKIRSTKLEDSAMYFCATLEATEENEQFFGPGTRLTVL.

In its sample, this clone was seen once. This chain connects TRBV7-2 to TRBJ2-5; possibly TRBD2 for D (5 bases). The CDR3 runs 16 residues. V gave up 1 base and J gave up 2 bases, with 14 bases separating them. The germline gives CDR1 SGHTA, CDR2 FQGNSA. CDR3 in DNA: TGTGCCAGCAGCTTAGTATTGGTTAGCGTACAAGAGACCCAGTACTTC. Translated: CASSLVLVSVQETQYF. Full variable domain (missing parts from reference TRBV7-2 and TRBJ2-5): GAGVSQSPSNKVTEKGKDVELRCDPISGHTALYWYRQSLGQGLEFLIYFQGNSAPDKSGLPSDRFSAERTGGSVSTLTIQRTQQEDSAVYLCASSLVLVSVQETQYFGPGTRLLVL.

J is TRBJ2-3 and V is TRBV4-1; the match to TRBD2 covers 16 bases. The CDR3 consists of 16 residues. CDR1 is MGHRA, CDR2 YSYEKL, per germline. V trimming: 5 bases; J trimming: 3 bases; junction bases outside the gene matches: 2. The CDR3 nucleotides are TGCGCCAGCAGCGGGACTAGCGGGGGGGCGACAGATACGCAGTATTTT. Protein: CASSGTSGGATDTQYF.

This chain joins TRBV6-4 and TRBJ2-2, with 8 bases fitting TRBD1. V trimming: 6 bases; J trimming: 6 bases; junction bases outside the gene matches: 9. The germline V gene encodes CDR1 MRHNA and CDR2 SNTAGT. This CDR3 region has 15 residues. The CDR3 sequence: CASSPGQGGSGELFF. DNA of the CDR3: TGTGCCAGCAGCCCCGGACAGGGCGGCTCCGGGGAGCTGTTTTTT.

The V and J genes are TRBV10-3 and TRBJ2-5, with TRBD2 matching 11 bases. The closer fit of TRBJ2-7 to the DNA end suggests the J call may be wrong. Germline assignment: CDR1 ENHRY and CDR2 SYGVKD. The CDR3 extends over 15 amino acids. The DNA of the CDR3 is TGTGCCATCAGTGGCGGGACTAGCGGAAACTACGAGCAGTACTTC. Translating it yields CAISGGTSGNYEQYF.

The chain recombines TRBV9 with TRBJ2-7, with D tentatively TRBD1 (6 bases). Germline V gene data show CDR1 as SGDLS and CDR2 as YYNGEE. The CDR3 loop spans 14 amino acids. V lost 4 bases and J 4 bases, leaving 15 bases between the germline ends. The CDR3 DNA is TGTGCCAGCAGCCCGTACAGGGCTAGTTACGAGCAGTACTTC. It specifies CASSPYRASYEQYF. The full variable domain, its missing parts supplied by reference TRBV9 and TRBJ2-7, is DSGVTQTPKHLITATGQRVTLRCSPRSGDLSVYWYQQSLDQGLQFLIQYYNGEERAKGNILERFSAQQFPDLHSELNLSSLELGDSALYFCASSPYRASYEQYFGPGTRLTVT.

The chain employs TRBV9 and TRBJ1-2, with TRBD1 matching over 7 bases. CDR1 and CDR2 (germline): SGDLS, YYNGEE. V lost 4 bases, J lost 6 bases, and 9 bases stayed unmatched. This CDR3 is 14 amino acids long. This CDR3 reads CASSPLRDSHGYTF. The CDR3, as DNA: TGTGCCAGCAGCCCCCTCCGGGACAGCCATGGCTACACCTTC.

The chain links TRBV5-1 to TRBJ2-5; 7 nucleotides agree with TRBD1. The CDR3 runs to 14 residues. V lost 0 bases to trimming and J lost 5 bases; unmatched junction nucleotides: 4. From germline, CDR1 is SGHRS and CDR2 YFSETQ. This CDR3 is CASSLEGGTETQYF. As DNA, the CDR3 is TGCGCCAGCAGCTTGGAAGGGGGCACGGAGACCCAGTACTTC.

The chain recombines TRBV19 with TRBJ2-3, with TRBD2 as a possible D gene (6 bases). The length of the CDR3 is 15 residues. The V and J ends lost 4 bases and 1 base respectively, with 12 bases between them. The germline V gene encodes CDR1 LNHDA and CDR2 SQIVND (reference sequence). The CDR3 is CASSTRSGRTDTQYF. CDR3 bases: TGTGCCAGTAGTACCCGTAGCGGTCGCACAGATACGCAGTATTTT.

J is TRBJ2-1 and V is TRBV7-2; TRBD2 aligns across 7 bases. The ends lost 4 bases at V and 0 bases at J; junction bases unmatched: 9. CDR3 length equals 17 residues. CDR1 SGHTA and CDR2 FQGNSA come from the germline V gene. CDR3 amino acids: CASSSLAAPSSYNEQFF. CDR3 sequence (DNA): TGTGCCAGCAGCTCCCTAGCGGCGCCTAGCTCCTACAATGAGCAGTTCTTC.

The gene calls are TRBV4-3 and TRBJ2-1; a weak D match, TRBD2 (6 bases). From germline, CDR1 is LGHNA and CDR2 YSLEER. V was pared by 0 bases and J by 2 bases, with 8 bases between. The CDR3 sequence is 15 residues long. In nucleotides, the CDR3 is TGCGCCAGCAGCCAAGACGGGAGCCCCTACAATGAGCAGTTCTTC. Protein product: CASSQDGSPYNEQFF.

This chain joins TRBV25-1 and TRBJ1-2, with 7 positions matching TRBD1. The germline V gene has CDR1 MGHDK and CDR2 SYGVNS. This CDR3 is built from 15 residues. V shed 1 base and J 4 bases; nucleotides not matched to a gene: 6. The CDR3 coding sequence is TGTGCCAGCAGTGAATCCGTGACAGGGATCTATGGCTACACCTTC. This sequence encodes CASSESVTGIYGYTF.

This chain links TRBV2 with TRBJ1-1; no firm D call. V lost 2 bases and J lost 1, with 11 bases in between. Germline loops: CDR1 SNHLY, CDR2 FYNNEI. CDR3 size: 15 residues. In nucleotides, the CDR3 is TGTGCCAGCAGTGAAACGGCGGGGAGGAACACTGAAGCTTTCTTT. It yields the protein CASSETAGRNTEAFF.

V is TRBV27 and J is TRBJ2-2, with a possible D match to TRBD1 (6 bases). CDR1 and CDR2 from the germline V gene are MNHEY and SMNVEV (reference sequence). The CDR3 is made up of 13 amino acids. V lost 6 bases, J lost 6 bases, and 11 bases lay in between. Here the CDR3 reads CASRLQGPGELFF. As DNA, the CDR3 is TGTGCCAGCAGGTTACAGGGTCCCGGGGAGCTGTTTTTT.

The genes are TRBV18 and TRBJ2-5; no clear D gene. Germline V lookup: CDR1 KGHSH, CDR2 LQKENI. This CDR3 has 14 amino acids. Trimming pared 0 bases from V and 2 bases from J, leaving 7 bases between. CDR3 nucleotides: TGTGCCAGCTCACCACCGGTTAGTCAAGAGACCCAGTACTTC. It encodes CASSPPVSQETQYF.

The rearrangement uses TRBV9 and TRBJ2-3; possibly TRBD1 for D (6 bases). The CDR3 is 14 amino acids. The germline V gene encodes CDR1 SGDLS and CDR2 YYNGEE. V was shortened by 3 bases and J by 6 bases, with 14 bases between the two germline ends. CDR3 DNA sequence: TGTGCCAGCAGCGCGACAGGATTTGGGGATACGCAGTATTTT. It encodes CASSATGFGDTQYF.

J is TRBJ1-2 and V is TRBV5-4; D not certain. Germline V gives CDR1 SGHNT, CDR2 YYREEE (reference sequence). The CDR3 extends over 14 amino acids. Trimming removed 0 bases from V and 2 bases from J, with 8 bases in between. The DNA of the CDR3 is TGTGCCAGCAGCTTGGGGGCAGAAAACTATGGCTACACCTTC. This sequence encodes CASSLGAENYGYTF.

V gene TRBV7-8 combines with J gene TRBJ2-3; 8 bases agree with TRBD2. This CDR3 has 19 residues. CDR1 and CDR2 (germline): SGHVS, FQNEAQ. V shed 7 bases and J 4 bases; nucleotides not matched to a gene: 22. The CDR3 DNA follows: TGTGCCAGCACCTCCCAGAGGGTGCCGGGAGGGAGAGGGGCAGATACGCAGTATTTT. Amino acids: CASTSQRVPGGRGADTQYF.

This rearrangement joins TRBV6-7 to TRBJ2-5, with D unresolved. TRBV6-7 is classed as an ORF, of uncertain function. Between the trimmed V and J ends, which lost 1 base and 3 bases, there was a span of 24 bases. The CDR3 sequence is 19 residues long. CDR3 nucleotide sequence: TGTGCCAGCAGTTACTGGGCGTGGATGTGGTGGTTATTCGAAGAGACCCAGTACTTC. Protein sequence: CASSYWAWMWWLFEETQYF.